This TCR beta chain was captured in a study of control samples from healthy donors and cancer patients. Germline CDR1 and CDR2: SGHTA and FQGNSA. Trimming took off 5 bases at V and 3 bases at J, with 26 bases between the two ends. CDR3 length: 18 amino acids. Some clones are missing from TCRdb's copy, which holds only in-frame ones; the method was immunoSEQ multiplex PCR. The sample lists some 410,000 clones; 90% were seen once. Sequenced input: PBMCs. The V gene is TRBV7-2, the J gene TRBJ2-7; D tentatively fits TRBD1 or TRBD2 (7 bases each). The TCR comes from a man aged 35-49 years with head and neck cancer. The CDR3 sequence: CASSPGQRSGAESYEQYF. The CDR3 DNA reads as TGTGCCAGCAGCCCGGGACAGAGGAGCGGGGCAGAGAGCTACGAGCAGTACTTC.